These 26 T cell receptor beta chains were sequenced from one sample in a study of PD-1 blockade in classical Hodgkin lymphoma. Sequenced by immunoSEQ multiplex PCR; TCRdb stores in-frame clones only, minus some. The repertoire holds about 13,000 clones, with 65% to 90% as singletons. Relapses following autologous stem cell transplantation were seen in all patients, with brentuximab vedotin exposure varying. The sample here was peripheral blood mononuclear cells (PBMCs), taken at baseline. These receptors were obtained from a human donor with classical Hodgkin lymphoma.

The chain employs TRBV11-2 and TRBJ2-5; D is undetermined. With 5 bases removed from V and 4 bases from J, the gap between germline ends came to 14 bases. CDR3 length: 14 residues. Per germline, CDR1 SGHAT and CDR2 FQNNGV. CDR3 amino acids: CASSPLIAPETQYF. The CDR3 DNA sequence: TGTGCCAGCAGCCCCTTAATAGCCCCAGAGACCCAGTACTTC.

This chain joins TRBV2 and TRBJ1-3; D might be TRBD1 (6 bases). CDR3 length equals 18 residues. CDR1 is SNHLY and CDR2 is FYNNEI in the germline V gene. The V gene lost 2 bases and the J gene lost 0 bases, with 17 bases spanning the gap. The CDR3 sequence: CASSEWGAGALSGNTIYF. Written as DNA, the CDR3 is TGTGCCAGCAGTGAATGGGGGGCGGGAGCCCTCTCTGGAAACACCATATATTTT.

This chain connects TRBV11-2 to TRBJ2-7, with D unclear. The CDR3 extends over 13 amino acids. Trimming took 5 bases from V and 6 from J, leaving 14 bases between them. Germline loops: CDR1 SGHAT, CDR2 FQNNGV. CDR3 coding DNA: TGTGCCAGCAGCCAGCCAGCCAAAGTCGAGCAGTACTTC. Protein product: CASSQPAKVEQYF.

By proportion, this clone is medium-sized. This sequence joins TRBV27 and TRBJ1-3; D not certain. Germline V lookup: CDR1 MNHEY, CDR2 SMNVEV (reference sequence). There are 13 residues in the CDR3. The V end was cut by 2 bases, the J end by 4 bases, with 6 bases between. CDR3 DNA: TGTGCCAGCAGTTTAGGTATCGGAAACACCATATATTTT. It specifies CASSLGIGNTIYF.

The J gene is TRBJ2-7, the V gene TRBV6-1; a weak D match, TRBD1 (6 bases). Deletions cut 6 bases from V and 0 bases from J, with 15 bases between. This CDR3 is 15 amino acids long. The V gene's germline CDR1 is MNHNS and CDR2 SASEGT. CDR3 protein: CASRRTATDSYEQYF. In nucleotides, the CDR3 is TGTGCCAGCAGGCGGACAGCTACGGACTCCTACGAGCAGTACTTC.

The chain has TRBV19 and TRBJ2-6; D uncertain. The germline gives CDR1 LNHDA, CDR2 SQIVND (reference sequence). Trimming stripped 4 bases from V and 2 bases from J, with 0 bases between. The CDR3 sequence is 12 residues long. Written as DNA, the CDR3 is TGTGCCAGTAGTACTGGGGCCAACGTCCTGACTTTC. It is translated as CASSTGANVLTF.

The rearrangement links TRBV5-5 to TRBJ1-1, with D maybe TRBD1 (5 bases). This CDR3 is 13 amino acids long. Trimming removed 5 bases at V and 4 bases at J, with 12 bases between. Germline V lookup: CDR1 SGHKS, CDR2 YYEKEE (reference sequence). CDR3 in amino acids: CASRRVGGTEAFF. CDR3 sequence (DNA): TGTGCCAGCAGGAGGGTTGGGGGCACTGAAGCTTTCTTT.

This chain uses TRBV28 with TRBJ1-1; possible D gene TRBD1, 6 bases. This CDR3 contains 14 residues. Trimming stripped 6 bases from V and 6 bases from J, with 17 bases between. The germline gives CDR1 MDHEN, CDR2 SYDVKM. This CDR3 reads CASSLGGPGAEAFF. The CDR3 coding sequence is TGTGCCAGCAGCCTTGGGGGGCCTGGCGCTGAAGCTTTCTTT.

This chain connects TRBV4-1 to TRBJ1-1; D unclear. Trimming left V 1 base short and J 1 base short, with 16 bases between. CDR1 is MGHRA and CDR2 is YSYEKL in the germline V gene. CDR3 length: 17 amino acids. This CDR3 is CASSQGSVPAGNTEAFF. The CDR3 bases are TGCGCCAGCAGCCAAGGCTCTGTCCCGGCGGGGAACACTGAAGCTTTCTTT.

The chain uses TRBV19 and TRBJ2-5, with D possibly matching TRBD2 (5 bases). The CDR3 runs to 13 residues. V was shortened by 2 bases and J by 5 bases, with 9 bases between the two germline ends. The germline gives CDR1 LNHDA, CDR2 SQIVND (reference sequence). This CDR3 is CASSITGYETQYF. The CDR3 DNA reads TGTGCCAGTAGTATAACGGGGTACGAGACCCAGTACTTC.

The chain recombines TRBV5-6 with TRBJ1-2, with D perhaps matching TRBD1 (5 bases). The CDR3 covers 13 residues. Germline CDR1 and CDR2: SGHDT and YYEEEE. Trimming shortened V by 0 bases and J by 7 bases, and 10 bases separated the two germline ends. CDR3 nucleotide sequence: TGTGCCAGCAGCTTGGCCGGGGGTGGTGGCTACACCTTC. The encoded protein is CASSLAGGGGYTF.

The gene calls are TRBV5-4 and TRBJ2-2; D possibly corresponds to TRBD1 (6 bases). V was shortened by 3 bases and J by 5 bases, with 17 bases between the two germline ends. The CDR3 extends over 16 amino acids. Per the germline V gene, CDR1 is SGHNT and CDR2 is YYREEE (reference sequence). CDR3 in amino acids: CASSSGPDRKTGELFF. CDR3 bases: TGTGCCAGCAGCTCAGGACCAGACAGGAAAACCGGGGAGCTGTTTTTT.

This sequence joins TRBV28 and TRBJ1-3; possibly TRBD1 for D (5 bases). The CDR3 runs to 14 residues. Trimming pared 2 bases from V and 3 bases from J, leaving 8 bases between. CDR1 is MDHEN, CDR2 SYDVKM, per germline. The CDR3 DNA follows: TGTGCCAGCAGTTTACGGGGGTTTGGAAACACCATATATTTT. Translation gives CASSLRGFGNTIYF.

Here the CDR3 DNA reads TGTGCCAGCAGCTTAGGACAGGGTGGGACCCAGTACTTC. Its protein is CASSLGQGGTQYF. The chain links TRBV7-8 to TRBJ2-5, with 7 positions matching TRBD1. V was pared by 1 base and J by 7 bases, with 3 bases of the junction left unmatched. Germline assignment: CDR1 SGHVS and CDR2 FQNEAQ. The CDR3 consists of 13 residues.

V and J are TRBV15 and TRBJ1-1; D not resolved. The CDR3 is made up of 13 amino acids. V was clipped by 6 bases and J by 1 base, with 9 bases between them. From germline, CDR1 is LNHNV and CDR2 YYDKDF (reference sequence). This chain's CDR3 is CATRLTPNTEAFF. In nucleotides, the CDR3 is TGTGCCACCAGACTTACACCGAACACTGAAGCTTTCTTT.

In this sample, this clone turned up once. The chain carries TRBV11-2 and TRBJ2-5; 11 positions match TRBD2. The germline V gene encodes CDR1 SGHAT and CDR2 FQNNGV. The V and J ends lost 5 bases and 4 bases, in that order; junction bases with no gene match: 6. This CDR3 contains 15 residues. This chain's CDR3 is CASSPIGLAGETQYF. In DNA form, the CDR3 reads TGTGCCAGCAGCCCGATCGGACTAGCGGGAGAGACCCAGTACTTC.

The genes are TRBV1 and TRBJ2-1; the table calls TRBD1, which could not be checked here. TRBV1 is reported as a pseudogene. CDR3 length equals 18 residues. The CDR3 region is CTSSQVLGTALRENEQFF. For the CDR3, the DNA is TGCACCAGCAGCCAGGTCCTGGGGACAGCCCTACGCGAGAATGAGCAGTTCTTC.

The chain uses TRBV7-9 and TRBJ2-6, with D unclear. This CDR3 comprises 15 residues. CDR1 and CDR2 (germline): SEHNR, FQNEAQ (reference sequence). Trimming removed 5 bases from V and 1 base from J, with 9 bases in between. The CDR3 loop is CASSPQGSGANVLTF. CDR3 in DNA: TGTGCCAGCAGCCCACAAGGTTCTGGGGCCAACGTCCTGACTTTC.

The CDR3 spells CASSSQGGLPIEQFF. CDR3 DNA sequence: TGTGCCAGCAGTAGCCAAGGCGGTCTCCCAATAGAGCAGTTCTTC. The chain recombines TRBV6-5 with TRBJ2-1; D is undetermined. CDR3 size: 15 residues. The germline V and J ends were trimmed by 5 bases and 10 bases, with 21 bases remaining between them. Germline values: CDR1 MNHEY, CDR2 SVGAGI.

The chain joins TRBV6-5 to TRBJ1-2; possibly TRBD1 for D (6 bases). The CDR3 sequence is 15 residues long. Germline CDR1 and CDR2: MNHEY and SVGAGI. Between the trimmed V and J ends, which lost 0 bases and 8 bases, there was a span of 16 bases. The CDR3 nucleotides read TGTGCCAGCAGTTACTCGAGGCGGGGGGCGGAGGGCTACACCTTC. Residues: CASSYSRRGAEGYTF.

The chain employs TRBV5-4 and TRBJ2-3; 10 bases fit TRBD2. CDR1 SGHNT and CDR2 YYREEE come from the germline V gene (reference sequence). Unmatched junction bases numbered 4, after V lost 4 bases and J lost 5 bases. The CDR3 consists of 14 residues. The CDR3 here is CASSEGLARDTQYF. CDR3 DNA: TGTGCCAGCAGCGAGGGACTAGCGAGAGATACGCAGTATTTT.

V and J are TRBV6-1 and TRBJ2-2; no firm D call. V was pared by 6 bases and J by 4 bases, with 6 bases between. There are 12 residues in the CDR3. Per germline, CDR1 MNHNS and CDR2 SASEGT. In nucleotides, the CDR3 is TGTGCCAGCAGAATGGCCACCGGGGAGCTGTTTTTT. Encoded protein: CASRMATGELFF.

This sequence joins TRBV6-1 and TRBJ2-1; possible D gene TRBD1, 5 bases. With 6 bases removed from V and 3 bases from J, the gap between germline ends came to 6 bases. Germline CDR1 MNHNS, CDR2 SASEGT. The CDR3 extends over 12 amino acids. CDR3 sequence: CASRDNYNEQFF. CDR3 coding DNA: TGTGCCAGCAGGGACAACTACAATGAGCAGTTCTTC.

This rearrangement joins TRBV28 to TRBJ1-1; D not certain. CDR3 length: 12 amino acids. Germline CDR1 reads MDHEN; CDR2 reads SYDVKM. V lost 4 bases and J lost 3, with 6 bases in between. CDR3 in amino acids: CASSYGYTEAFF. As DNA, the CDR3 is TGTGCCAGCAGTTATGGGTACACTGAAGCTTTCTTT.

The CDR3 DNA reads TGTGCCAGCAGCTTTGTGGGGGGGGAGCAGTACTTC. It is translated as CASSFVGGEQYF. The chain carries TRBV5-4 and TRBJ2-7; 7 nucleotides align to TRBD2. CDR1 is SGHNT and CDR2 is YYREEE in the germline V gene (reference sequence). CDR3 length: 12 residues. V was clipped by 2 bases and J by 7 bases; unmatched bases: 3.

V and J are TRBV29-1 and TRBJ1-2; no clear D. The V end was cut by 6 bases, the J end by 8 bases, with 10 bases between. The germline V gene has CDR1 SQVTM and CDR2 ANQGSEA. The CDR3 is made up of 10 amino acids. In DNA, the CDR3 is TGCAGCGTGGGAACCGGCGGCTACACCTTC. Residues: CSVGTGGYTF.